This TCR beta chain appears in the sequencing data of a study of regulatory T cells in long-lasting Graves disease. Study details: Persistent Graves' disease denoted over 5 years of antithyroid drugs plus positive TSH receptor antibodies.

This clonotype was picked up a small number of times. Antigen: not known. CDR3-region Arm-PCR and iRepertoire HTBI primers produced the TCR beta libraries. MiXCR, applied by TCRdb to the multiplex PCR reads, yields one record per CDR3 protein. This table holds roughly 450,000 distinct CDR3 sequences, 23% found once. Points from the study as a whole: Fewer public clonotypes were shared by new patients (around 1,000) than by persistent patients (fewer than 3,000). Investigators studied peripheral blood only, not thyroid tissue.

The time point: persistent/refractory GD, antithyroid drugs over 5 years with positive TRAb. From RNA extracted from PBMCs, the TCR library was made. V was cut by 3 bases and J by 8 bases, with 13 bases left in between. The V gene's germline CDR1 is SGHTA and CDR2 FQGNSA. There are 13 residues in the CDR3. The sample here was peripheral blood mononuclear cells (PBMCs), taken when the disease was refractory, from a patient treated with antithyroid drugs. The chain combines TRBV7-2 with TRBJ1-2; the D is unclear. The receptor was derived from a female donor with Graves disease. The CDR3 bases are TGTGCCAGCAGCTTCCCGGAGGGAGGAGGCTACACCTTC. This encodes CASSFPEGGGYTF.